This is a list of T cell receptor beta chains from one sample in a study of cytomegalovirus exposure and HLA in healthy donors. The protocol was immunoSEQ multiplex PCR, while the TCRdb copy is restricted to in-frame clones and leaves out a portion. The data contain approximately 120,000 clones, approximately 80% of them seen just once; the ten biggest clones take up about 8.9%. Sequencing was carried out using PBMCs. All receptors derive from a man under 40 in good health and CMV-seropositive. The CDR3 runs from the conserved cysteine through the conserved F or W. A D gene is named only where the DNA matches it firmly. Size is stated for part of the rows, as once, few or many counts, or as a class when the clone is expanded.

>TRBJ2-7|NA|TRBV29-1|NA|13
CSVVGGQSYEQYF
TGCAGCGTTGTAGGGGGTCAGTCCTACGAGCAGTACTTC
>TRBJ1-1|TRBD1|TRBV6-1|NA|14
CASSELWDRGRAFF
TGTGCCAGCAGTGAACTTTGGGACAGGGGAAGAGCTTTCTTT
>TRBJ1-6|NA|TRBV4-1|NA|20
CASSQESGHPRSSYNSPLHF
TGCGCCAGCAGCCAAGAATCAGGGCATCCACGTAGCTCCTATAATTCACCCCTCCACTTT
>TRBJ2-5|TRBD1|TRBV5-1|NA|14
CASSFPDRGGEQYF
TGCGCCAGCAGCTTTCCGGACAGGGGGGGTGAGCAGTACTTC
>TRBJ2-5|NA|TRBV11-3|once|13
CASSLDQSQTQYF
TGTGCCAGCAGCTTAGATCAGTCACAGACCCAGTACTTC
>TRBJ2-6|TRBD1|TRBV27|NA|19
CASSTQTGTVFSGANVLTF
TGTGCCAGCAGTACGCAAACCGGGACAGTGTTCTCTGGGGCCAACGTCCTGACTTTC
>TRBJ2-2|TRBD2|TRBV4-1|NA|18
CASSQEPPGLANTGELFF
TGCGCCAGCAGCCAAGAACCCCCAGGACTAGCGAACACCGGGGAGCTGTTTTTT
>TRBJ2-2|NA|TRBV6-1|NA|15
CASSVTGGNTGELFF
TGTGCCAGCAGTGTGACGGGGGGCAACACCGGGGAGCTGTTTTTT
>TRBJ1-5|TRBD1|TRBV29-1|few|14
CSVIQGGSNQPQHF
TGCAGCGTTATACAGGGGGGAAGCAATCAGCCCCAGCATTTT
>TRBJ2-3|TRBD2|TRBV30|NA|15
CAWSRLAGGPDTQYF
TGTGCCTGGAGTAGACTAGCGGGGGGCCCAGATACGCAGTATTTT
>TRBJ2-1|NA|TRBV2|NA|14
CASRAGRSYNEQFF
TGTGCCAGCAGAGCAGGGCGCTCCTACAATGAGCAGTTCTTC
>TRBJ2-7|TRBD1|TRBV5-4|NA|15
CASSLGRGLTYEQYF
TGTGCCAGCAGCTTGGGCAGGGGGCTGACCTACGAGCAGTACTTC
>TRBJ1-2|TRBD1|TRBV7-2|NA|13
CASRLGQGHGYTF
TGTGCCAGCAGGCTGGGACAGGGGCATGGCTACACCTTC
>TRBJ1-2|NA|TRBV6-5|few|15
CASSYSLVPRGGYTF
TGTGCCAGCAGTTACTCGTTGGTTCCAAGAGGAGGCTACACCTTC
>TRBJ2-3|NA|TRBV9|NA|14
CASSVETSTDTQYF
TGTGCCAGCAGCGTCGAGACTAGCACAGATACGCAGTATTTT
>TRBJ1-2|NA|TRBV6-5|NA|13
CASSPVFDYGYTF
TGTGCCAGCAGTCCCGTTTTTGACTATGGCTACACCTTC
>TRBJ2-7|TRBD1|TRBV5-1|NA|17
CASSGPGQGILSYEQYF
TGCGCCAGCAGCGGACCAGGACAGGGGATTCTGAGTTACGAGCAGTACTTC
>TRBJ2-5|TRBD1|TRBV6-1|NA|15
CASILGQRRSETQYF
TGTGCCAGTATACTGGGACAGAGAAGGTCGGAGACCCAGTACTTC
>TRBJ2-5|TRBD2|TRBV10-2|NA|17
CASSEPAGGRFQETQYF
TGCGCCAGCAGTGAGCCAGCGGGGGGCAGATTTCAAGAGACCCAGTACTTC
>TRBJ1-5|TRBD1|TRBV4-1|NA|16
CASSPEGGQGNQPQHF
TGCGCCAGCAGCCCTGAGGGGGGACAGGGCAATCAGCCCCAGCATTTT
>TRBJ2-3|NA|TRBV7-3|NA|14
CASSPRSGTDTQYF
TGTGCCAGCAGCCCACGGTCGGGCACAGATACGCAGTATTTT
>TRBJ2-5|TRBD2|TRBV9|NA|17
CASSVGLAGPQGETQYF
TGTGCCAGCAGCGTTGGGCTAGCGGGCCCGCAGGGTGAGACCCAGTACTTC
>TRBJ2-7|TRBD1|TRBV10-2|NA|12
CASADRGYEQYF
TGCGCCAGCGCCGACAGGGGCTACGAGCAGTACTTC
>TRBJ1-1|NA|TRBV6-1|few|13
CASSERGNTEAFF
TGTGCCAGCAGTGAAAGGGGGAACACTGAAGCTTTCTTT
>TRBJ1-4|NA|TRBV4-1|NA|19
CASSQGRVGGFATNEKLFF
TGCGCCAGCAGCCAAGGAAGAGTTGGGGGGTTTGCAACTAATGAAAAACTGTTTTTT
>TRBJ2-2|NA|TRBV11-2|NA|14
CASNKQGGTGELFF
TGTGCCAGCAACAAACAGGGTGGCACCGGGGAGCTGTTTTTT
>TRBJ2-6|TRBD1|TRBV2|NA|16
CANKGQGFSGANGLTF
TGTGCCAACAAAGGACAGGGGTTTTCTGGGGCCAACGGCCTGACTTTC
>TRBJ2-1|TRBD1|TRBV5-4|NA|15
CASSPTGGSYNEQFF
TGTGCCAGCAGCCCTACAGGGGGCTCCTACAATGAGCAGTTCTTC
>TRBJ1-2|TRBD1|TRBV2|NA|16
CASSRHGTGVDYGYTF
TGTGCCAGCAGTAGACACGGGACAGGGGTCGACTATGGCTACACCTTC
>TRBJ1-2|NA|TRBV5-1|NA|15
CASSSGQGSNYGYTF
TGCGCCAGCAGCTCCGGGCAGGGAAGTAACTATGGCTACACCTTC
>TRBJ1-1|TRBD1|TRBV9|NA|16
CASSGGQDSMNTEAFF
TGTGCCAGCAGCGGTGGACAGGACTCTATGAACACTGAAGCTTTCTTT
>TRBJ2-6|NA|TRBV7-6|NA|17
CASSLAERSAGANVLTF
TGTGCCAGCAGCTTAGCGGAGAGGTCTGCTGGGGCCAACGTCCTGACTTTC
>TRBJ1-4|TRBD1|TRBV2|NA|15
CASSAPTGLAEKLFF
TGTGCCAGCAGTGCCCCGACAGGGTTGGCGGAAAAACTGTTTTTT
>TRBJ2-1|TRBD1|TRBV6-1|NA|15
CASSRTGAGDNEQFF
TGTGCCAGCAGTCGGACAGGGGCAGGGGACAATGAGCAGTTCTTC
>TRBJ1-1|TRBD1|TRBV27|NA|15
CASSLRTGMNTEAFF
TGTGCCAGCAGTTTAAGGACAGGGATGAACACTGAAGCTTTCTTT
>TRBJ2-1|TRBD2|TRBV7-8|NA|14
CASDPGGGPYEQFF
TGTGCCAGCGACCCGGGCGGGGGGCCGTATGAGCAGTTCTTC
>TRBJ2-7|TRBD1|TRBV19|NA|13
CASSPGQAYEQYF
TGTGCCAGTAGTCCGGGACAGGCCTACGAGCAGTACTTC
>TRBJ1-1|NA|TRBV2|NA|14
CASKGGFENTEAFF
TGTGCCAGCAAAGGAGGGTTTGAGAACACTGAAGCTTTCTTT
>TRBJ2-7|TRBD2|TRBV6-1|NA|14
CASTTGTSVYEQYF
TGTGCCAGCACCACCGGGACTAGCGTTTACGAGCAGTACTTC
>TRBJ1-6|TRBD1|TRBV7-9|few|15
CASSLMGRGNSPLHF
TGTGCCAGCAGCTTAATGGGCAGGGGGAATTCACCCCTCCACTTT
>TRBJ1-6|TRBD1|TRBV28|NA|16
CASSPKPGQDNSPLHF
TGTGCCAGCAGTCCAAAACCAGGACAGGATAATTCACCCCTCCACTTT
>TRBJ2-1|NA|TRBV21-1|NA|18
CASSSSGGPSLSYNEQFF
TGTGCCAGCAGTTCTAGCGGGGGCCCATCTTTGTCCTACAATGAGCAGTTCTTC